A selection of T cell receptor beta chains follows, all from one sample in a study of spatial heterogeneity in lung cancer. TCRdb ran MiXCR on the 5' RACE reads and lists one entry per CDR3 protein. The sample yields about 100,000 distinct CDR3 sequences, nearly 4.5% seen once. The material sequenced was lung tumor tissue, taken at surgery. All receptors come from a male donor with early-stage non-small cell lung cancer. Each CDR3 is given with its conserved first and last residue. D genes are given only for firm matches. Clone size is not always given. Where it is, it says once, few, many or a class for expanded clones.

TGTGCCAGCAGCTCGCGGCCAACAGACACTGAAGCTTTCTTT CASSSRPTDTEAFF 14 TRBV11-1 - - TRBJ1-1
TGTGCCAGCAGTCACTCTCTCGTACCGTTAATCACTGAAGCTTTCTTT CASSHSLVPLITEAFF 16 TRBV28 many - TRBJ1-1
TGTGCCAGCAGCGTGGACTTTGCCGGGACGAACTATGGCTACACCTTC CASSVDFAGTNYGYTF 16 TRBV9 many - TRBJ1-2
TGTGCCAGCAGCCAAGCTCGAGGGGTCGGGGAGCTGTTTTTT CASSQARGVGELFF 14 TRBV4-2 many - TRBJ2-2
TGTGTCAGCAGCTTTAGGGGGCGAGAGGCCAACGTCCTGACTTTC CVSSFRGREANVLTF 15 TRBV11-2 few TRBD1 TRBJ2-6
TGCGCCAGCAGCTTGGAGAGAGCAACTAATGAAAAACTGTTTTTT CASSLERATNEKLFF 15 TRBV5-1 many - TRBJ1-4
TGTGCCAGCAGTTTAGCAGTTGGGGGGCGGGGCGAGCAGTACTTC CASSLAVGGRGEQYF 15 TRBV12-3/TRBV12-4 few - TRBJ2-7
TGTGCCAGCAGACCCTTCGAGGGAGGTAATGAAAAACTGTTTTTT CASRPFEGGNEKLFF 15 TRBV25-1 few - TRBJ1-4
TGTGCCAGCAGCGAAGCAGGGTCCGGGGAGCTGTTTTTT CASSEAGSGELFF 13 TRBV3-1 many - TRBJ2-2
TGTGCCAGCAGTGCCCCAAGTCACTACGAGCAGTACTTC CASSAPSHYEQYF 13 TRBV28 many - TRBJ2-7
TGTGCCAGCAGTGGGCGGCAAGAGACCCAGTACTTC CASSGRQETQYF 12 TRBV6-6 many - TRBJ2-5
TGCAGTGCTTCTCCGGGACTAGCATACACCGGGGAGCTGATTTTT CSASPGLAYTGELIF 15 TRBV20-1 - TRBD2 TRBJ2-2
TGTGCCAGCAGCTTGTTGTTAGCGGAGCAAGAGACCCAGTACTTC CASSLLLAEQETQYF 15 TRBV5-4 many - TRBJ2-5
TGCAGTTTAATAAGCCATAGCTCCTACGAGCAGTACTTC CSLISHSSYEQYF 13 TRBV20-1 many - TRBJ2-7
TGTGCCAGCAGTCAAGCTAGCGTCTCTTACACAGATACGCAGTATTTT CASSQASVSYTDTQYF 16 TRBV6-1 many - TRBJ2-3
TGTGCCAGCAGTTTATGGCAGGGTCTTACCAAAAACATTCAGTACTTC CASSLWQGLTKNIQYF 16 TRBV28 many - TRBJ2-4
TGCGCCAGCAGGAGACAGGTGGAAGAGACCCAGTACTTC CASRRQVEETQYF 13 TRBV5-1 few - TRBJ2-5
TGTGCCAGCAGTTTATCGAGGACAGCCTTGAACACTGAAGCTTTCTTT CASSLSRTALNTEAFF 16 TRBV28 few - TRBJ1-1
TGTGCCAGCAGTGAGTTGACTAGCGGGAGAAGTTACGAGCAGTACTTC CASSELTSGRSYEQYF 16 TRBV2 many TRBD2 TRBJ2-7
TGTGCCAGCAGTTACTTCCCTTTTTCCTGGGACAGGGGGCCCTACTCAGACTACGAGCAGTACTTC CASSYFPFSWDRGPYSDYEQYF 22 TRBV6-6 many TRBD1 TRBJ2-7
TGCGCCAGCAGCAAACAGGGGTCCTACAATGAGCAGTTCTTC CASSKQGSYNEQFF 14 TRBV5-1 many TRBD1 TRBJ2-1
TGTGCCAGCAGCCAGTCGGGAAGGGTCAATGAGCAGTTCTTC CASSQSGRVNEQFF 14 TRBV3-1 many - TRBJ2-1